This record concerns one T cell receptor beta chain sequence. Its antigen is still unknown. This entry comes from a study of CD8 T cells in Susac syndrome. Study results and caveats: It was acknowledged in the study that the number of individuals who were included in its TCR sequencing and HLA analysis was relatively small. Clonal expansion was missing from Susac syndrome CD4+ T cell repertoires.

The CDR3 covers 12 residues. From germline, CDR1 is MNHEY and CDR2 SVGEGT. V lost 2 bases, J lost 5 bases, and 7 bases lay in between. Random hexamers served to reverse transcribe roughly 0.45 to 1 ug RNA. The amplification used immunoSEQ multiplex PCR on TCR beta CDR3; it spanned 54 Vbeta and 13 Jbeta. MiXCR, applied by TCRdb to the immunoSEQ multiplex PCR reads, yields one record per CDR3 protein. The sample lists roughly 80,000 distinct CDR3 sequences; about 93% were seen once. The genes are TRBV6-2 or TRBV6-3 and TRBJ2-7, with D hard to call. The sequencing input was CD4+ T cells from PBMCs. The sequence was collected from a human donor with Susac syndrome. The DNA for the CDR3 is TGTGCCAGCAGTTACGCGGAACACGAGCAGTACTTC. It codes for CASSYAEHEQYF.